A single sample gave rise to the 16 T cell receptor beta chains below, sequenced in a study of cytomegalovirus exposure and HLA in healthy donors. The data were produced by immunoSEQ multiplex PCR, yet TCRdb's version contains in-frame clones alone and is incomplete. The sample includes about 68,000 clones, around 97% of them seen just once. Sequenced: PBMCs. Receptors originate from a young man in good health and CMV-seronegative.

The chain employs TRBV7-9 and TRBJ1-1, with 8 nucleotides matching TRBD1. J gave up 3 bases and V 1 base, and 4 bases lay outside the gene matches. CDR3 length: 15 residues. CDR1 is SEHNR, CDR2 FQNEAQ, per germline (reference sequence). CDR3 region: CASSLVQGVDTEAFF. CDR3 coding DNA: TGTGCCAGCAGCTTAGTACAGGGGGTCGACACTGAAGCTTTCTTT.

This sequence joins TRBV9 and TRBJ2-4; 12 bases agree with TRBD2. The junction had 3 bases not matched to a gene; V was cut back by 4 bases and J by 10 bases. CDR3 length: 13 residues. Looked up from germline, CDR1 is SGDLS and CDR2 is YYNGEE. This CDR3 is CASSPGTSGIQYF. DNA for the CDR3: TGTGCCAGCAGCCCCGGGACTAGCGGGATTCAGTACTTC.

The chain recombines TRBV4-1 with TRBJ2-3; 7 bases map to TRBD2. Unmatched junction bases numbered 15, after V lost 5 bases and J lost 4 bases. Germline values: CDR1 MGHRA, CDR2 YSYEKL. This CDR3 is built from 17 residues. Written as DNA, the CDR3 is TGCGCCAGCAGCACGAGGTGGCTAGCGGTAGGGGCAGATACGCAGTATTTT. This sequence encodes CASSTRWLAVGADTQYF.

The chain joins TRBV11-2 to TRBJ2-1; D possibly corresponds to TRBD2 (5 bases). V lost 5 bases and J 7 bases, leaving 18 bases between the germline ends. CDR1 SGHAT and CDR2 FQNNGV come from the germline V gene. CDR3 length: 15 amino acids. This chain's CDR3 is CASSLPIGSLNEQFF. The CDR3 nucleotides read TGTGCCAGCAGCCTACCAATAGGGAGTCTGAATGAGCAGTTCTTC.

The chain couples TRBV20-1 to TRBJ1-2; D is possibly TRBD1 (6 bases). V was trimmed by 6 bases and J by 8 bases, leaving 13 bases between them. This CDR3 has 11 amino acids. The V gene's germline CDR1 is DFQATT and CDR2 SNEGSKA (reference sequence). DNA for the CDR3: TGCAGTGCACAAACAGGGCTGGGCTACACCTTC. Residues: CSAQTGLGYTF.

The chain combines TRBV11-2 with TRBJ2-5, with D possibly matching TRBD1 (5 bases). The CDR3 loop spans 14 amino acids. V lost 5 bases and J 0 bases, leaving 10 bases between the germline ends. Germline V gene lookup returns CDR1 SGHAT and CDR2 FQNNGV. CDR3 sequence: CASSEGQNQETQYF. The DNA for the CDR3 is TGTGCCAGCAGCGAAGGACAAAACCAAGAGACCCAGTACTTC. Based on the CDR3 plus reference TRBV11-2 and TRBJ2-5, the full variable domain is EAGVAQSPRYKIIEKRQSVAFWCNPISGHATLYWYQQILGQGPKLLIQFQNNGVVDDSQLPKDRFSAERLKGVDSTLKIQPAKLEDSAVYLCASSEGQNQETQYFGPGTRLLVL.

The chain links TRBV27 to TRBJ1-4, with D possibly matching TRBD1 (5 bases). From germline, CDR1 is MNHEY and CDR2 SMNVEV (reference sequence). CDR3 length: 14 residues. V was cut by 6 bases and J by 5 bases, with 13 bases left in between. CDR3: CASSTSTANEKLFF. CDR3 bases: TGTGCCAGCAGCACATCGACAGCGAATGAAAAACTGTTTTTT.

The DNA of the CDR3 is TGTGCCAGCAGCTTAGGGGGACTAGCGGGAGCCGGGGAGCTGTTTTTT. Translation: CASSLGGLAGAGELFF. This chain uses TRBV7-8 with TRBJ2-2; 14 nucleotides agree with TRBD2. With V trimmed by 1 base and J by 6 bases, 1 base remained unmatched. The CDR3 length is 16 residues. Germline CDR1 SGHVS, CDR2 FQNEAQ.

J is TRBJ1-2 and V is TRBV5-4, with 7 nucleotides matching TRBD1. This CDR3 is built from 14 residues. CDR1 and CDR2 (germline): SGHNT, YYREEE (reference sequence). J was trimmed by 4 bases and V by 4 bases; bases with no gene match: 7. The CDR3 bases are TGTGCCAGCAGCGTAGGACAGGATCGCTATGGCTACACCTTC. Amino acids: CASSVGQDRYGYTF.

V usage is TRBV19 and J usage is TRBJ1-6; D gene uncertain. The V and J ends lost 0 bases and 7 bases respectively, with 10 bases between them. CDR1 is LNHDA, CDR2 SQIVND, per germline (reference sequence). The CDR3 extends over 15 amino acids. As DNA, the CDR3 is TGTGCCAGTAGTATAGAGTGGCGGCTGAATTCACCCCTCCACTTT. It translates to CASSIEWRLNSPLHF.

The chain joins TRBV11-2 to TRBJ1-1, with 11 nucleotides matching TRBD1. Per the germline V gene, CDR1 is SGHAT and CDR2 is FQNNGV. The junction had 7 bases not matched to a gene; V was cut back by 3 bases and J by 4 bases. This CDR3 is 16 amino acids long. The CDR3 reads CASSFLLGQGATEAFF. The CDR3 nucleotides read TGTGCCAGCAGCTTTCTCTTAGGACAGGGGGCCACTGAAGCTTTCTTT.

This clone was recorded only once. The V and J genes are TRBV2 and TRBJ2-7, with 9 bases that match TRBD1. CDR1 SNHLY and CDR2 FYNNEI come from the germline V gene. Germline trimming cut 8 bases from V and 1 base from J; bases unmatched to any gene: 3. The length of the CDR3 is 13 residues. The CDR3 spells CASRQGGSYEQYF. CDR3 nucleotides: TGTGCCAGCCGACAGGGGGGGTCCTACGAGCAGTACTTC.

This rearrangement joins TRBV7-9 to TRBJ1-1; tentative D call: TRBD1 (5 bases). The germline V gene encodes CDR1 SEHNR and CDR2 FQNEAQ (reference sequence). The CDR3 length is 13 residues. Trimming took 7 bases from V and 5 from J, leaving 14 bases between them. CDR3 in amino acids: CASTSGVRTEAFF. The CDR3 DNA sequence: TGTGCCAGCACCTCGGGGGTAAGGACTGAAGCTTTCTTT.

The chain couples TRBV2 to TRBJ1-3; 7 nucleotides line up with TRBD1. In germline, CDR1 is SNHLY, CDR2 FYNNEI. V lost 6 bases to trimming and J lost 3 bases; unmatched junction nucleotides: 2. The length of the CDR3 is 13 residues. The CDR3 here is CASSRDSGNTIYF. DNA for the CDR3: TGTGCCAGCAGCCGGGACAGTGGAAACACCATATATTTT.

V is TRBV7-9 and J is TRBJ2-5; a weak D match, TRBD1 (5 bases). The length of the CDR3 is 14 residues. Germline lookup yields CDR1 SEHNR and CDR2 FQNEAQ (reference sequence). V shed 4 bases and J shed 2 bases, with 11 bases lying between them. For the CDR3, the DNA is TGTGCCAGCAGCTCACTTCAGGGACAAGAGACCCAGTACTTC. Its translation: CASSSLQGQETQYF.

Only one count was recorded for this clone. This chain links TRBV25-1 with TRBJ1-1, with unresolved D. The V end was cut by 8 bases, the J end by 0 bases, with 13 bases between. The CDR3 extends over 14 amino acids. Germline assignment: CDR1 MGHDK and CDR2 SYGVNS. The CDR3 loop reads CASRRESMNTEAFF. CDR3 nucleotides: TGTGCCAGCCGGCGGGAGTCCATGAACACTGAAGCTTTCTTT.